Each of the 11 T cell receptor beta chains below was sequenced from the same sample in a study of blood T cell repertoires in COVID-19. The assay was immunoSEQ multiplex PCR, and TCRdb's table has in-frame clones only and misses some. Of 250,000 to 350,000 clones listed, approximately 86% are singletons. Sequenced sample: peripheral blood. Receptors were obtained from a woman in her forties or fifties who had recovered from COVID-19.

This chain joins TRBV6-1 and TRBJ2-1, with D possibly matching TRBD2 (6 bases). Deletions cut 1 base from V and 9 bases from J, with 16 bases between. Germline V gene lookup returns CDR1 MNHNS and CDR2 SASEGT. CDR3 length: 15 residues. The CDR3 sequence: CASSEGWEARSEQFF. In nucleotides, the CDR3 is TGTGCCAGCAGTGAAGGGTGGGAGGCACGAAGTGAGCAGTTCTTC.

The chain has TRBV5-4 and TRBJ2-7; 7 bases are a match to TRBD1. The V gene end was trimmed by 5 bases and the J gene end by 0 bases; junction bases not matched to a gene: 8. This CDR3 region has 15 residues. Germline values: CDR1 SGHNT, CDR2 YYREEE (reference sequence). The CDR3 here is CASSLTGSSSYEQYF. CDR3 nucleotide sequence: TGTGCCAGCAGTCTGACAGGGTCCAGCTCCTACGAGCAGTACTTC.

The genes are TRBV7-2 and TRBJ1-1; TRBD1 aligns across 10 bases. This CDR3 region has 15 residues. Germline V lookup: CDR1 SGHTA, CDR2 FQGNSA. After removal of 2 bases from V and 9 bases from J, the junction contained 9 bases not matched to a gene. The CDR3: CASSLNRDRGTQAFF. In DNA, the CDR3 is TGTGCCAGCAGCTTAAACCGGGACAGGGGCACGCAAGCTTTCTTT.

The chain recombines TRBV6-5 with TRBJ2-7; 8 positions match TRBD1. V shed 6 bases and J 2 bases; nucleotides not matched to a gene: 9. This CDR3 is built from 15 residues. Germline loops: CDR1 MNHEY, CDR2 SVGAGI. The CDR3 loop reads CASRSGQGIPYEQYF. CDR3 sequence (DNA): TGTGCCAGCAGATCAGGACAGGGTATTCCCTACGAGCAGTACTTC.

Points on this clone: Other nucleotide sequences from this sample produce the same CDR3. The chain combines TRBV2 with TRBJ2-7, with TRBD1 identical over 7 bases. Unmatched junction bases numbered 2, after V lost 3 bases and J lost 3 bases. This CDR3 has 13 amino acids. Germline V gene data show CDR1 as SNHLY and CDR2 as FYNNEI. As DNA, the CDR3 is TGTGCCAGCAGTGACGCAGGGGGCTACGAGCAGTACTTC. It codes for CASSDAGGYEQYF.

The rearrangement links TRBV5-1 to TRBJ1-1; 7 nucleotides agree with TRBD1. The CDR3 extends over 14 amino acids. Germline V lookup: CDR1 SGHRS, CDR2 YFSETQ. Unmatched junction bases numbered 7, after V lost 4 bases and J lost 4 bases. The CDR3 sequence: CASSVTGAGTEAFF. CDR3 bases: TGCGCCAGCAGCGTCACAGGGGCGGGCACTGAAGCTTTCTTT. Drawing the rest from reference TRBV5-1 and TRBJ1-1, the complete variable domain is KAGVTQTPRYLIKTRGQQVTLSCSPISGHRSVSWYQQTPGQGLQFLFEYFSETQRNKGNFPGRFSGRQFSNSRSEMNVSTLELGDSALYLCASSVTGAGTEAFFGQGTRLTVV.

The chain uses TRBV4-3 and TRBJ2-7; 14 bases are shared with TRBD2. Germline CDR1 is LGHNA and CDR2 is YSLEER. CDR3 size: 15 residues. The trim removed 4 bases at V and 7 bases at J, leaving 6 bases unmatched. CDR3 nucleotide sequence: TGCGCCAGCAGCCCGAGACTAGCGGGGGGGCCAGAGCAGTACTTC. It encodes CASSPRLAGGPEQYF.

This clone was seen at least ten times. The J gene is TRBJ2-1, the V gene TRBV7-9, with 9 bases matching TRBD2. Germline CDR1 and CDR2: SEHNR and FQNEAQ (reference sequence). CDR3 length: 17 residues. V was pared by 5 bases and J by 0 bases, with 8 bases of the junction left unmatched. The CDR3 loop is CASSKRVAGDSYNEQFF. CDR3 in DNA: TGTGCCAGCAGCAAAAGGGTAGCGGGGGACTCCTACAATGAGCAGTTCTTC.

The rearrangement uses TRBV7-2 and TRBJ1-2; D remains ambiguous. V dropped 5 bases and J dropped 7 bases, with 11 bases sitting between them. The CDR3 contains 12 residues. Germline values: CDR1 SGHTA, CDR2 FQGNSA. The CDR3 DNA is TGTGCCAGCAGCCGTACGACGGGTGGCTACACCTTC. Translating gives CASSRTTGGYTF.

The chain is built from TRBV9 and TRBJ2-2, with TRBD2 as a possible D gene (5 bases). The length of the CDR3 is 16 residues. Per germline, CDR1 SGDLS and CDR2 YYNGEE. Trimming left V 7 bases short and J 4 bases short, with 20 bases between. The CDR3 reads CASSLGGSAGTGELFF. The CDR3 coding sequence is TGTGCCAGCTCGTTAGGTGGGAGTGCCGGCACCGGGGAGCTGTTTTTT. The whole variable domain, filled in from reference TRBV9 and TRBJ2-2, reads DSGVTQTPKHLITATGQRVTLRCSPRSGDLSVYWYQQSLDQGLQFLIQYYNGEERAKGNILERFSAQQFPDLHSELNLSSLELGDSALYFCASSLGGSAGTGELFFGEGSRLTVL.

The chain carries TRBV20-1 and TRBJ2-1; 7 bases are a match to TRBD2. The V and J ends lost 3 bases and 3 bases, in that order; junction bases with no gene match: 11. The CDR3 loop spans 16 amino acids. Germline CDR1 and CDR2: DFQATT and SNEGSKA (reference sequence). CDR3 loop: CSASEAGGGIYNEQFF. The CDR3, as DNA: TGCAGTGCTAGTGAGGCGGGCGGGGGAATCTACAATGAGCAGTTCTTC.